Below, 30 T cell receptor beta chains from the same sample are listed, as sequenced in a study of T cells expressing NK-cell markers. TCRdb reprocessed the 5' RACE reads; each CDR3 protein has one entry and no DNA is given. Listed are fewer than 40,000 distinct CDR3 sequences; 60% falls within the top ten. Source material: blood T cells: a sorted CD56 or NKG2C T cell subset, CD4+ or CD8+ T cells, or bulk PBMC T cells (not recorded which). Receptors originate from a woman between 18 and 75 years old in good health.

The CDR3 spells CASSLEDRNPYEQYF. The rearrangement links TRBV7-9 to TRBJ2-7; TCRdb's D call, TRBD1, is unchecked because there is no DNA. The CDR3 covers 15 residues. From germline, CDR1 is SEHNR and CDR2 FQNEAQ (reference sequence).

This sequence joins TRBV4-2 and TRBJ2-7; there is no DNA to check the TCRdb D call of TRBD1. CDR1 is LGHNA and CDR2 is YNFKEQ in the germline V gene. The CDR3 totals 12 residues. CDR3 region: CASSAPGEEQYF.

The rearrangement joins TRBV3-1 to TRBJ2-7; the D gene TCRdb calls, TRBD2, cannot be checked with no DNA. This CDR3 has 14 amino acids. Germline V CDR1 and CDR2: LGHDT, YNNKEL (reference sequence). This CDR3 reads CASSQGDFFYEQYF.

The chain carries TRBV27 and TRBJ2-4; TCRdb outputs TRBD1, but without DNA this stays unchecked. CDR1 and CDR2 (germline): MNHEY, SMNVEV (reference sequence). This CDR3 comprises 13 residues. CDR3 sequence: CASSTGLGDIQYF.

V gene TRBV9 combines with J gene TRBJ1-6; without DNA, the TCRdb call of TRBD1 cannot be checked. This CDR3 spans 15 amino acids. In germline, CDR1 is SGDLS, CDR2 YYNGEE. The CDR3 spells CASSPEGAVNSPLHF.

The CDR3 spells CASSYGTGETEAFF. The chain uses TRBV7-9 and TRBJ1-1; with no DNA, the TCRdb D assignment of TRBD1 cannot be verified. The CDR3 runs to 14 residues. Germline V gene sequence: CDR1 SEHNR, CDR2 FQNEAQ (reference sequence).

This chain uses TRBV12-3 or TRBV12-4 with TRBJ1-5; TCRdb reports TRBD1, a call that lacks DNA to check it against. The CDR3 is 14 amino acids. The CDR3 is CASSHRAPGQPQHF.

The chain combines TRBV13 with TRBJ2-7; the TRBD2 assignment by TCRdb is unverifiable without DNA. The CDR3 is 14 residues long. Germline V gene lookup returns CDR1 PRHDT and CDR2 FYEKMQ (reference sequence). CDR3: CASSLPGGIYEQYF.

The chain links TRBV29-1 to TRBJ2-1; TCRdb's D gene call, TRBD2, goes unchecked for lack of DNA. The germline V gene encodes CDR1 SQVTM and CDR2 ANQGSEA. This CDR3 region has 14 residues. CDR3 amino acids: CSVDELAGANEQFF.

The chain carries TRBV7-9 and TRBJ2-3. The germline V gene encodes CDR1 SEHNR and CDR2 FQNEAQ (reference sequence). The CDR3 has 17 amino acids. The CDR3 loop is CASSLALLAGGTDTQYF.

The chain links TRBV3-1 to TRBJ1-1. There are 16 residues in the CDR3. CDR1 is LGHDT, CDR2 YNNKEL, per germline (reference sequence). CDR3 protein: CASSQDEEVLTAEAFF.

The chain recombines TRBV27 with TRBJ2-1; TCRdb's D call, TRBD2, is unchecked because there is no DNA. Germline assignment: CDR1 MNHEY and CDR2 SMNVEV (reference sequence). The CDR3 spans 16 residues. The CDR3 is CASSSLAPSSYNEQFF.

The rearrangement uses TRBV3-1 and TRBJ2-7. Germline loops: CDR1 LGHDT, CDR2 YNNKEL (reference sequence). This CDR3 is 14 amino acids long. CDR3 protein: CASSQDGPYFEQYF.

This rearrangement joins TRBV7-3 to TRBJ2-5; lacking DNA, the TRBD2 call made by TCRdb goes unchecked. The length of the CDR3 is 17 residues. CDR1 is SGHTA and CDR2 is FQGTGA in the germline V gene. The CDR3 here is CASSLSLAGGLQETQYF.

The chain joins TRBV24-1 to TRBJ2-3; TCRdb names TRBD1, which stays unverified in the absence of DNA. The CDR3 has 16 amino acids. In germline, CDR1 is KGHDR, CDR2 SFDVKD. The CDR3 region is CATSDQGTGRTDTQYF.

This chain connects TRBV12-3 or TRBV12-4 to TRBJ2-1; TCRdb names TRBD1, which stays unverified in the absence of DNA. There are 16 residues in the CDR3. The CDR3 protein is CASSPGAGGISNEQFF.

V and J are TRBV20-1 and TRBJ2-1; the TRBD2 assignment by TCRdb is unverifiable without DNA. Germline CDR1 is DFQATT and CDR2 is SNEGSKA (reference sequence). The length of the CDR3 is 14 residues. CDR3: CSAREAGESNEQFF.

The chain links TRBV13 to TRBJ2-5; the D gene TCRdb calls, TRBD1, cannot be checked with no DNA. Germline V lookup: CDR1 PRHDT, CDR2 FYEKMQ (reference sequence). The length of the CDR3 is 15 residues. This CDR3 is CASSSDRGSRETQYF. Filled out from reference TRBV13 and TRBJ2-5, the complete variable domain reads AAGVIQSPRHLIKEKRETATLKCYPIPRHDTVYWYQQGPGQDPQFLISFYEKMQSDKGSIPDRFSAQQFSDYHSELNMSSLELGDSALYFCASSSDRGSRETQYFGPGTRLLVL.

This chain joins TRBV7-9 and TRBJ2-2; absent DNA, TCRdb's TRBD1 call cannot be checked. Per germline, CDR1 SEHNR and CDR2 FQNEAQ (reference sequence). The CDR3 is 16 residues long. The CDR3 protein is CASSLPPAVRTGELFF.

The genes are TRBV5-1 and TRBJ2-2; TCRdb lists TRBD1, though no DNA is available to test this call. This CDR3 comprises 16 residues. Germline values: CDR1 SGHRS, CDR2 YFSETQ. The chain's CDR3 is CASSCPFQGACGELFF.

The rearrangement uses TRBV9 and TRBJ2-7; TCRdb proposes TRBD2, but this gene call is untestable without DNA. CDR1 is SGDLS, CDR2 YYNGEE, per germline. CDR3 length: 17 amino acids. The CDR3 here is CASSVVKGREGRYEQYF.

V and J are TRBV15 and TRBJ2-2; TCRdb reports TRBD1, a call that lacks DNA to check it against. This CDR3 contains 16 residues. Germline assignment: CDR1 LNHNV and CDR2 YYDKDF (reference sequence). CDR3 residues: CATSRRQGPSTGELFF.

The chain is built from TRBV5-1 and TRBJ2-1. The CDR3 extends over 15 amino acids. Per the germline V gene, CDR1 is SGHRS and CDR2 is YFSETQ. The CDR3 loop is CASSLYFAASNEQFF.

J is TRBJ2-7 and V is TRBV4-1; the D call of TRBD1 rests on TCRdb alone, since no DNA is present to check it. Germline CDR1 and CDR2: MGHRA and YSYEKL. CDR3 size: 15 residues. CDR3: CASSQAGGTSYEQYF.

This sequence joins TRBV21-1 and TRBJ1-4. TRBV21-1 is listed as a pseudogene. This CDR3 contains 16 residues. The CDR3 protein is CASSKYSRQGNEKLFF.

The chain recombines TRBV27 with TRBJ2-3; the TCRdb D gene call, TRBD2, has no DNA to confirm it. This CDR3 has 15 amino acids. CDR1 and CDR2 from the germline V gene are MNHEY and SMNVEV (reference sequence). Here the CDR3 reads CASSFDSGGTDTQYF.

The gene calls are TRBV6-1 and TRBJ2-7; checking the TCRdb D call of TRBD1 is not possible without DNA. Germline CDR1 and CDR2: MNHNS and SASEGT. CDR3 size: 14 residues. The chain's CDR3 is CASSGGGDLYEQYF.

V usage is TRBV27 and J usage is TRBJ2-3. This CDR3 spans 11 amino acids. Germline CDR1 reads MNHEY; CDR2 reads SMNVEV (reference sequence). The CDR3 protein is CASSPFDTQYF.

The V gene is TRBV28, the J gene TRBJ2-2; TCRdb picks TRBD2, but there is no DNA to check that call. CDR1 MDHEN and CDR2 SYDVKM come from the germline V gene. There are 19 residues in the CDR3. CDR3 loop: CASSTRRTSGRKRAGELFF.

CDR3 sequence: CASSFAADPTSEKLFF. The chain has TRBV4-1 and TRBJ1-4. Germline CDR1 MGHRA, CDR2 YSYEKL. CDR3 length: 16 amino acids.